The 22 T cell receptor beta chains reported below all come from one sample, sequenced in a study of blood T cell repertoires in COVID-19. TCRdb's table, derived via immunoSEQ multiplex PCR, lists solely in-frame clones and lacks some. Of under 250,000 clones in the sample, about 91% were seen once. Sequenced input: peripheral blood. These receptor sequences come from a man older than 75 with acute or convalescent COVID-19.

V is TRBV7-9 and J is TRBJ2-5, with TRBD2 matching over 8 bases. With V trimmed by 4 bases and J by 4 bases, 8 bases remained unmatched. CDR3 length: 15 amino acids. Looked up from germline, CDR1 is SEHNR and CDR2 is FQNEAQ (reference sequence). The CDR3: CASSSRAGGGETQYF. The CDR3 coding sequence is TGTGCCAGCAGCTCCCGGGCGGGAGGTGGAGAGACCCAGTACTTC. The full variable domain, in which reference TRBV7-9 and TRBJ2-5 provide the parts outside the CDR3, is DTGVSQNPRHKITKRGQNVTFRCDPISEHNRLYWYRQTLGQGPEFLTYFQNEAQLEKSRLLSDRFSAERPKGSFSTLEIQRTEQGDSAMYLCASSSRAGGGETQYFGPGTRLLVL.

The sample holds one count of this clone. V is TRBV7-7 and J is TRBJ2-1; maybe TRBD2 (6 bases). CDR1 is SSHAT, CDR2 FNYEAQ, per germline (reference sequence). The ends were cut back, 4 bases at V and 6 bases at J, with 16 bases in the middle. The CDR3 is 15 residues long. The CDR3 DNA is TGTGCCAGCAGCTATAGGGCCGGGGGAACCAATGAGCAGTTCTTC. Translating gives CASSYRAGGTNEQFF.

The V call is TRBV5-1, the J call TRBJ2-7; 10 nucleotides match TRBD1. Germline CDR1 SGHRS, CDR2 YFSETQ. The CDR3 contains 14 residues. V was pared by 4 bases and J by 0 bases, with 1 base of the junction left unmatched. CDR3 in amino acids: CASSGQGDSYEQYF. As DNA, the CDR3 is TGCGCCAGCAGCGGACAGGGGGACTCCTACGAGCAGTACTTC. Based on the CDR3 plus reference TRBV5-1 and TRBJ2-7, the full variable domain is KAGVTQTPRYLIKTRGQQVTLSCSPISGHRSVSWYQQTPGQGLQFLFEYFSETQRNKGNFPGRFSGRQFSNSRSEMNVSTLELGDSALYLCASSGQGDSYEQYFGPGTRLTVT.

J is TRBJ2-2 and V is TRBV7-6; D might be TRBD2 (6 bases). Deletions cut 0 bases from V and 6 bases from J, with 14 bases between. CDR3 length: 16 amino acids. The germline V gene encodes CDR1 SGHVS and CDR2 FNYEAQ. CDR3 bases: TGTGCCAGCAGCTTAGCGCGGGGCGGAGGGTCCGGGGAGCTGTTTTTT. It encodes CASSLARGGGSGELFF.

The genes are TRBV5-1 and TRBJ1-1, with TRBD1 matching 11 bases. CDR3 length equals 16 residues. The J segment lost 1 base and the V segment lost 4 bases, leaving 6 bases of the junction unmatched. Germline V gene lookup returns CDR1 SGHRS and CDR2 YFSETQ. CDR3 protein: CASSPRDRGWNTEAFF. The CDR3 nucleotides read TGCGCCAGCAGCCCGCGGGACAGGGGGTGGAACACTGAAGCTTTCTTT. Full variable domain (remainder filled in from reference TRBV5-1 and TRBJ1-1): KAGVTQTPRYLIKTRGQQVTLSCSPISGHRSVSWYQQTPGQGLQFLFEYFSETQRNKGNFPGRFSGRQFSNSRSEMNVSTLELGDSALYLCASSPRDRGWNTEAFFGQGTRLTVV.

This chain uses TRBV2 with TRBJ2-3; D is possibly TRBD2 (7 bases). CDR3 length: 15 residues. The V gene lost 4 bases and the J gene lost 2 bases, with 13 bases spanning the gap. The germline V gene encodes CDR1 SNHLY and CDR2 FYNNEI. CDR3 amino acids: CASSAGGSATDTQYF. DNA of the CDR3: TGTGCCAGCAGTGCGGGGGGCTCCGCCACAGATACGCAGTATTTT.

CDR3: CASSPRQVWANVLTF. CDR3 nucleotides: TGTGCCAGTAGTCCCCGACAGGTCTGGGCCAACGTCCTGACTTTC. The chain is built from TRBV19 and TRBJ2-6, with D perhaps matching TRBD1 (6 bases). The ends were cut back, 5 bases at V and 5 bases at J, with 13 bases in the middle. The CDR3 sequence is 15 residues long. Germline assignment: CDR1 LNHDA and CDR2 SQIVND (reference sequence). Full variable domain (rest looked up from reference TRBV19 and TRBJ2-6): DGGITQSPKYLFRKEGQNVTLSCEQNLNHDAMYWYRQDPGQGLRLIYYSQIVNDFQKGDIAEGYSVSREKKESFPLTVTSAQKNPTAFYLCASSPRQVWANVLTFGAGSRLTVL.

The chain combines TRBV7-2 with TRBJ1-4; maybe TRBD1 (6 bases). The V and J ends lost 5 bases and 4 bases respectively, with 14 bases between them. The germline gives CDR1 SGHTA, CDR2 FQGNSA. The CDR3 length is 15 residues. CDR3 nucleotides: TGTGCCAGCAGCGCGGCGGGGGGGCTTAATGAAAAACTGTTTTTT. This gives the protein CASSAAGGLNEKLFF.

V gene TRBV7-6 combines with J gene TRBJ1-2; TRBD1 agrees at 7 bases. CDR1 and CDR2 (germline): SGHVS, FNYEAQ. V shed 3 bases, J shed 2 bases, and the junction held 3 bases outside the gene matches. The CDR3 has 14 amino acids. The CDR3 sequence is CASSLGQFNYGYTF. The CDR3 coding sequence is TGTGCCAGCAGCTTGGGACAGTTCAACTATGGCTACACCTTC.

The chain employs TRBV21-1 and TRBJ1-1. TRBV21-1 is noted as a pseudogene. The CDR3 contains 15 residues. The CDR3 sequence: CASSKEGGGNTEAFF. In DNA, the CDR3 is TGTGCCAGCAGCAAAGAGGGAGGGGGGAACACTGAAGCTTTCTTT.

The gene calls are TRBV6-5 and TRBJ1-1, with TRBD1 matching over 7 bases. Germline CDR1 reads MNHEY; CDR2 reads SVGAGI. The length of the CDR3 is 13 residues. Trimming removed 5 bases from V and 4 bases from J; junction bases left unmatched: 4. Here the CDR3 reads CASSLNRGTEAFF. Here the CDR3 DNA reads TGTGCCAGCAGTCTTAACAGGGGCACTGAAGCTTTCTTT.

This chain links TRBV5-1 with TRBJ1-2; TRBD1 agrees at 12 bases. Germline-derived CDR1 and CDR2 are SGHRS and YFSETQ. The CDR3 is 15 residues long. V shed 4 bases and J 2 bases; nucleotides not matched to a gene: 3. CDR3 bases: TGCGCCAGCAGCGCGGGACAGGGGGCGAACTATGGCTACACCTTC. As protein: CASSAGQGANYGYTF.

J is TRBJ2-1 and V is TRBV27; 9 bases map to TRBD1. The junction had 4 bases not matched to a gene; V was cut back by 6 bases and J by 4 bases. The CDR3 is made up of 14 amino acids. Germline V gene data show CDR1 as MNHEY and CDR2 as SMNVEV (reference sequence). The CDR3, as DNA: TGTGCCAGCAGGGTCGACAGGGGGTACAATGAGCAGTTCTTC. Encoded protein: CASRVDRGYNEQFF.

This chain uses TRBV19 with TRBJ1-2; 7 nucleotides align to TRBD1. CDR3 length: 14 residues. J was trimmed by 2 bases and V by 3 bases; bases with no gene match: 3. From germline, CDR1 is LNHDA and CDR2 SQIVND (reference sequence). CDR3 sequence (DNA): TGTGCCAGTAGTATCGCGACAGGGAACTATGGCTACACCTTC. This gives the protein CASSIATGNYGYTF.

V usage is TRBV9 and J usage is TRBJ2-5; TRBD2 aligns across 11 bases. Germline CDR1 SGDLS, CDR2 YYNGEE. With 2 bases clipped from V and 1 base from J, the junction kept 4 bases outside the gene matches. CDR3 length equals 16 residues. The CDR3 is CASSVTSGNLQETQYF. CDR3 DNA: TGTGCCAGCAGCGTGACTAGCGGGAACCTCCAAGAGACCCAGTACTTC.

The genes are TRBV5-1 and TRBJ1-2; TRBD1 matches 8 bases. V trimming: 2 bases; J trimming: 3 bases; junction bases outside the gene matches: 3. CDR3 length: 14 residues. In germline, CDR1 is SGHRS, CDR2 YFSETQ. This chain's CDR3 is CASSLQGGDYGYTF. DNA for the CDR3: TGCGCCAGCAGCTTACAGGGGGGTGACTATGGCTACACCTTC.

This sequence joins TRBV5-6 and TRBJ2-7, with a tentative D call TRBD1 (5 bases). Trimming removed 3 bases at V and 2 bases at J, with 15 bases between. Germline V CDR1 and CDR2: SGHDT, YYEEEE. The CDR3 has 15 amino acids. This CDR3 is CASSSYRTYTYEQYF. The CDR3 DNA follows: TGTGCCAGCAGCTCTTACCGGACATATACCTACGAGCAGTACTTC.

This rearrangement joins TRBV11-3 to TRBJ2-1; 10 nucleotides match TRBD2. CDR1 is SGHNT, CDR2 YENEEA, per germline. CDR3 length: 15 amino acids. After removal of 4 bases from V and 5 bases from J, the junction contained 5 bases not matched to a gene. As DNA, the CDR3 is TGTGCCAGCAGCTCGGGACTAGCGAATCACAATGAGCAGTTCTTC. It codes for CASSSGLANHNEQFF.

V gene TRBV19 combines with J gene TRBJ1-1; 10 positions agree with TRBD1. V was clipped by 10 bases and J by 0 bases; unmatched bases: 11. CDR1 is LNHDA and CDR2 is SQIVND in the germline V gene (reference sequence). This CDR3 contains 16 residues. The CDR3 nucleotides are TGTGCCACCCGGGACAGGGGACTTTTGTTGAACACTGAAGCTTTCTTT. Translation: CATRDRGLLLNTEAFF. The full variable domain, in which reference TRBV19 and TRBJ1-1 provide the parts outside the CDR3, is DGGITQSPKYLFRKEGQNVTLSCEQNLNHDAMYWYRQDPGQGLRLIYYSQIVNDFQKGDIAEGYSVSREKKESFPLTVTSAQKNPTAFYLCATRDRGLLLNTEAFFGQGTRLTVV.

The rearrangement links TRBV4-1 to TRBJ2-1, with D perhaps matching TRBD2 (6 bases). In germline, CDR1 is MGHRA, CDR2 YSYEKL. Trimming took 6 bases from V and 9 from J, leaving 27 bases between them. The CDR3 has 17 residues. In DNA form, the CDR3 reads TGCGCCAGCAGTCGACAAGGAAGGACTGGTGCCGGGGGTGAGCAGTTCTTC. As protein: CASSRQGRTGAGGEQFF.

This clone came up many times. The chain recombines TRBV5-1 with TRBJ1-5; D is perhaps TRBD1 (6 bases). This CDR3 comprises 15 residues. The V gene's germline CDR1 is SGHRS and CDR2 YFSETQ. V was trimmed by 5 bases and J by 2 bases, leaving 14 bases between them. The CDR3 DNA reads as TGCGCCAGCAGAGGGGGGGCTACGGGCAATCAGCCCCAGCATTTT. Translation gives CASRGGATGNQPQHF. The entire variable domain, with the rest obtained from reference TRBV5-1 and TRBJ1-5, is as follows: KAGVTQTPRYLIKTRGQQVTLSCSPISGHRSVSWYQQTPGQGLQFLFEYFSETQRNKGNFPGRFSGRQFSNSRSEMNVSTLELGDSALYLCASRGGATGNQPQHFGDGTRLSIL.

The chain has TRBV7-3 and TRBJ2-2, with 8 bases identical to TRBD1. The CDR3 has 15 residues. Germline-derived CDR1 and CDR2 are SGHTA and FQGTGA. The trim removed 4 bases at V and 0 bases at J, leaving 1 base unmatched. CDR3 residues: CASSSQGANTGELFF. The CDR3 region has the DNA TGTGCCAGCAGCTCACAGGGGGCGAACACCGGGGAGCTGTTTTTT.